The next 14 T cell receptor beta chains were all read from a single sample in a study of T cell repertoires in ileal Crohn's disease. Method: immunoSEQ multiplex PCR; TCRdb's copy keeps in-frame clones and lacks some. The sample contains nearly 7,000 clones, approximately 79% of which appear only once. Input material: ileal tissue. All receptors derive from an adult with Crohn's disease.

V is TRBV5-1 and J is TRBJ1-2; a possible D gene is TRBD1 (6 bases). The CDR3 length is 13 residues. V was trimmed by 4 bases and J by 2 bases, leaving 9 bases between them. Germline-derived CDR1 and CDR2 are SGHRS and YFSETQ. This CDR3 reads CASSPGQNYGYTF. DNA of the CDR3: TGCGCCAGCAGCCCCGGACAGAACTATGGCTACACCTTC. Looking up the rest from reference TRBV5-1 and TRBJ1-2 gives the full variable domain: KAGVTQTPRYLIKTRGQQVTLSCSPISGHRSVSWYQQTPGQGLQFLFEYFSETQRNKGNFPGRFSGRQFSNSRSEMNVSTLELGDSALYLCASSPGQNYGYTFGSGTRLTVV.

V is TRBV2 and J is TRBJ1-5; 8 nucleotides agree with TRBD1. Looked up from germline, CDR1 is SNHLY and CDR2 is FYNNEI. The CDR3 is 15 amino acids. J gave up 2 bases and V 6 bases, and 6 bases lay outside the gene matches. The CDR3 region is CASSEKTGGNQPQHF. CDR3 bases: TGTGCCAGCAGCGAAAAGACAGGGGGCAATCAGCCCCAGCATTTT.

The J gene is TRBJ2-3, the V gene TRBV13; TRBD2 aligns across 8 bases. Germline-derived CDR1 and CDR2 are PRHDT and FYEKMQ (reference sequence). Losses at the gene ends were 2 bases for V and 0 bases for J; bases not matched to a gene: 19. The CDR3 spans 21 residues. The CDR3 DNA follows: TGTGCCAGCAGCTTACCTCCGGTCTTAGGTCGACGGGGGGGGAGCACAGATACGCAGTATTTT. Translating it yields CASSLPPVLGRRGGSTDTQYF.

This clone was seen more than once but under ten times. The chain couples TRBV27 to TRBJ2-2; the match to TRBD1 covers 7 bases. CDR3 size: 14 residues. Germline CDR1 and CDR2: MNHEY and SMNVEV (reference sequence). V lost 5 bases to trimming and J lost 5 bases; unmatched junction nucleotides: 5. CDR3 in amino acids: CASSPRQGTGELFF. CDR3 in DNA: TGTGCCAGCAGTCCCCGACAGGGAACCGGGGAGCTGTTTTTT.

The chain recombines TRBV6-1 with TRBJ2-7; 10 positions match TRBD1. The germline gives CDR1 MNHNS, CDR2 SASEGT. The junction had 5 bases not matched to a gene; V was cut back by 7 bases and J by 2 bases. This CDR3 contains 14 residues. The CDR3 loop is CASTLTGGAYEQYF. The CDR3 coding sequence is TGTGCCAGCACCTTGACAGGGGGCGCCTACGAGCAGTACTTC.

This chain connects TRBV4-1 to TRBJ2-3, with 8 bases lining up with TRBD2. Trimming at V came to 0 bases and at J to 3 bases, leaving 8 bases not matched to a gene. Germline CDR1 and CDR2: MGHRA and YSYEKL. This CDR3 region has 17 residues. The CDR3 DNA reads TGCGCCAGCAGCCAAGATGGCGACGGGAGGGCTACAGATACGCAGTATTTT. It encodes CASSQDGDGRATDTQYF.

This clone was found once. This sequence joins TRBV6-1 and TRBJ1-2; TRBD1 matches at 9 bases. J gave up 4 bases and V 2 bases, and 8 bases lay outside the gene matches. The germline V gene has CDR1 MNHNS and CDR2 SASEGT. This CDR3 has 16 amino acids. The CDR3 DNA reads TGTGCCAGCAGTGAATCAATACAGGGGGCAGGCTATGGCTACACCTTC. It encodes CASSESIQGAGYGYTF.

The gene calls are TRBV29-1 and TRBJ1-2; weak D call: TRBD1 (5 bases). V was clipped by 0 bases and J by 7 bases, with 21 bases between them. The CDR3 sequence is 16 residues long. Germline V CDR1 and CDR2: SQVTM, ANQGSEA. CDR3: CSVEDPWAGRVGGYTF. In nucleotides, the CDR3 is TGCAGCGTTGAAGATCCCTGGGCAGGGAGGGTGGGTGGCTACACCTTC.

The chain has TRBV2 and TRBJ1-5; D perhaps matches TRBD1 (5 bases). The CDR3 extends over 16 amino acids. Germline loops: CDR1 SNHLY, CDR2 FYNNEI. Between the trimmed V and J ends, which lost 3 bases and 9 bases, there was a span of 21 bases. CDR3 in amino acids: CASSDLYGGLPGPQHF. The CDR3 DNA reads as TGTGCCAGCAGTGACCTCTATGGGGGACTTCCGGGGCCCCAGCATTTT.

The V and J genes are TRBV4-1 and TRBJ2-7; perhaps TRBD1 as D (6 bases). Germline V gives CDR1 MGHRA, CDR2 YSYEKL. Trimming shortened V by 2 bases and J by 2 bases, and 22 bases separated the two germline ends. The CDR3 loop spans 18 amino acids. The CDR3 DNA reads as TGCGCCAGCAGCCAAAAGCCCATAGAGGGGGTGAACGCCTACGAGCAGTACTTC. Translating gives CASSQKPIEGVNAYEQYF.

The rearrangement uses TRBV19 and TRBJ1-6, with TRBD1 identical over 8 bases. Germline CDR1 LNHDA, CDR2 SQIVND (reference sequence). The V and J ends lost 2 bases and 7 bases, in that order; junction bases with no gene match: 4. CDR3 size: 15 residues. CDR3: CASSIIRTGNSPLHF. Written as DNA, the CDR3 is TGTGCCAGTAGTATAATTAGGACAGGGAATTCACCCCTCCACTTT.

CDR3 sequence: CASSEGRNNQPQHF. CDR3 DNA sequence: TGTGCCAGCAGTGAGGGGCGGAATAATCAGCCCCAGCATTTT. The rearrangement joins TRBV2 to TRBJ1-5, with D maybe TRBD1 (5 bases). Germline V gene lookup returns CDR1 SNHLY and CDR2 FYNNEI. V dropped 3 bases and J dropped 4 bases, with 10 bases sitting between them. The CDR3 extends over 14 amino acids.

The chain employs TRBV2 and TRBJ2-7; D is perhaps TRBD2 (5 bases). From germline, CDR1 is SNHLY and CDR2 FYNNEI. With 5 bases removed from V and 3 bases from J, the gap between germline ends came to 8 bases. CDR3 length: 12 residues. The CDR3 bases are TGTGCCAGCAGTAGCGGAGTCTACGAGCAGTACTTC. Translating gives CASSSGVYEQYF.

The chain couples TRBV2 to TRBJ2-7; TRBD1 agrees at 10 bases. Germline CDR1 is SNHLY and CDR2 is FYNNEI. The CDR3 has 18 residues. The trim removed 2 bases at V and 3 bases at J, leaving 13 bases unmatched. The CDR3 DNA is TGTGCCAGCAGTGAACTCCCCGCCCCCGGGACAGGGGACTACGAGCAGTACTTC. Translation: CASSELPAPGTGDYEQYF.